The clone carrying this TCR beta chain was detected only once. The sample belongs to a study of T cell responses to AZD1222 COVID-19 vaccine. The germline V and J ends were trimmed by 2 bases and 6 bases, with 13 bases remaining between them. This CDR3 has 14 residues. CDR1 is SEHNR, CDR2 FQNEAQ, per germline (reference sequence). Timing groups of about 4 and about 12 weeks for second doses were pooled. Clones were read by immunoSEQ multiplex PCR, and TCRdb kept only the in-frame ones, dropping some. The sample lists some 110,000 clones, less than 95% seen once, with approximately 8% in the top ten. This chain joins TRBV7-9 and TRBJ1-2; tentatively, D is TRBD1 (6 bases). Sequencing was performed on peripheral blood, taken 28 days after the second AZD1222 dose. This TCR was sampled from an adult who received the AZD1222 COVID-19 vaccine. Here the CDR3 DNA reads TGTGCCAGCAGCTTATCGGGGGGGGCACATGGCTACACCTTC. Residues: CASSLSGGAHGYTF. Using reference TRBV7-9 and TRBJ1-2 for the parts outside the CDR3, the full variable domain is DTGVSQNPRHKITKRGQNVTFRCDPISEHNRLYWYRQTLGQGPEFLTYFQNEAQLEKSRLLSDRFSAERPKGSFSTLEIQRTEQGDSAMYLCASSLSGGAHGYTFGSGTRLTVV.